This T cell receptor (beta chain) derives from a study of cytomegalovirus exposure and HLA in healthy donors. Broader study findings: Researchers had no immune exposure information except CMV serostatus available.

For this clone: Its target is not known.

In the PCR, 60 Vbeta and 13 Jbeta primers were used. Generated by immunoSEQ multiplex PCR, the TCRdb table keeps only in-frame clones and is missing some. The repertoire holds nearly 110,000 clones, with more than 75% as singletons. The TCR comes from a woman between 50 and 59 years old in good health and CMV-seropositive. The sample comprised PBMCs.

The CDR3 DNA reads TGTGCCAGCAGTGCAGGACAGTCCTATGGCTACACCTTC. Translated: CASSAGQSYGYTF. The chain has TRBV2 and TRBJ1-2, with D perhaps matching TRBD1 (6 bases). Trimming took off 4 bases at V and 4 bases at J, with 10 bases between the two ends. CDR3 length: 13 amino acids. Germline CDR1 reads SNHLY; CDR2 reads FYNNEI.